The 12 T cell receptor beta chains presented below share a single source sample, sequenced in a study of T cells in women clearing cervical HPV infection. Profiling relied on immunoSEQ multiplex PCR, and the TCRdb table lists in-frame clones only, not all of them. The sample data list approximately 35,000 clones. What was sequenced was blood buffy coat. These receptors all come from a woman aged 18-70 years with a cervical HPV16 infection that either progressed to CIN3+ or cleared (not recorded which).

Notes on this clone: The sequence runs out 3 residues before the end of the CDR3; the remainder is reconstructed from the germline J gene. V usage is TRBV7-6 and J usage is TRBJ2-2, with 7 positions matching TRBD1. J was trimmed by 6 bases and V by 0 bases; bases with no gene match: 10. This CDR3 spans 17 amino acids. Looked up from germline, CDR1 is SGHVS and CDR2 is FNYEAQ. The part of the CDR3 DNA that was read is TGTGCCAGCAGCTTAGCCCCTCCACAGGGGTCTCCCGGGGAG. Translation: CASSLAPPQGSPGE. The whole CDR3 is CASSLAPPQGSPGELFF.

In regard to this clone: The CDR3 goes on 3 residues after the read ends, and that part is filled in from the germline J gene. The V gene is TRBV30, the J gene TRBJ1-3; 10 nucleotides align to TRBD1. The junction had 9 bases not matched to a gene; V was cut back by 0 bases and J by 1 base. The length of the CDR3 is 18 residues. Germline V gene sequence: CDR1 GTSNPN, CDR2 SVGIG (reference sequence). CDR3 bases read: TGTGCCTGGAGTGTACACCTCCGGACAGGGGGGTCTGGAAACACC. Its translation is CAWSVHLRTGGSGNT. Given in full, the CDR3 is CAWSVHLRTGGSGNTIYF.

With regard to this clone: With the read ending 3 residues before the CDR3 end, the germline J gene is used to fill in that end. This chain links TRBV20-1 with TRBJ2-7, with D possibly matching TRBD1 (6 bases). The CDR3 is 14 amino acids. The germline V gene has CDR1 DFQATT and CDR2 SNEGSKA (reference sequence). The ends were cut back, 6 bases at V and 2 bases at J, with 17 bases in the middle. The covered CDR3 bases are TGCAGTGCCCCTACAGGGCTCTTTCCCTACGAG. Translating gives CSAPTGLFPYE. The full CDR3 protein reads CSAPTGLFPYEQYF.

With regard to this clone: The CDR3 end is not reached by the read, which stops 3 residues before it; the germline J gene fills it in. Different DNA sequences within this sample yield the same CDR3. V gene TRBV7-7 combines with J gene TRBJ1-1, with unresolved D. The length of the CDR3 is 15 residues. Germline values: CDR1 SSHAT, CDR2 FNYEAQ (reference sequence). The CDR3 is CASSLATSGSETAFF. The sequenced CDR3 bases are TGTGCCAGCAGCTTAGCGACTAGCGGGAGTGAGACA.

For this clone: The read comes to an end 3 residues before the CDR3 does, leaving the germline J gene to fill in the end. The V and J genes are TRBV6-1 and TRBJ2-2; possible D gene TRBD2, 5 bases. The V gene's germline CDR1 is MNHNS and CDR2 SASEGT. CDR3 size: 15 residues. V shed 2 bases and J shed 0 bases, with 7 bases lying between them. The CDR3 DNA, read in part, is TGTGCCAGCAGTGAATCGGGGACGAACACCGGGGAG. This gives the protein CASSESGTNTGE. The CDR3 reads in full as CASSESGTNTGELFF.

The part of the CDR3 DNA that was read is TGTGCCAGCTCTCCGGGTAGTTACGAG. This translates into CASSPGSYE. The complete CDR3 sequence is CASSPGSYEAFF. The V gene is TRBV18, the J gene TRBJ1-1; D uncertain. Read coverage stops 3 residues before the CDR3 terminus; the germline J gene supplies the remainder. The CDR3 is made up of 12 amino acids. Germline V gene sequence: CDR1 KGHSH, CDR2 LQKENI.

A note on this clone: Read data end 3 residues before the CDR3 end; the end is taken from the germline J gene. The V and J genes are TRBV7-6 and TRBJ2-7; maybe TRBD2 (6 bases). Germline CDR1 is SGHVS and CDR2 is FNYEAQ. CDR3 length equals 15 residues. Trimming left V 5 bases short and J 3 bases short, with 17 bases between. This chain's CDR3 is CASSPVAEQNYEQYF. Partial CDR3 DNA: TGTGCCAGCAGCCCCGTAGCGGAACAAAACTACGAG.

In the case of this clone: The CDR3 extends 3 residues past the end of the read, so its final part is completed from the germline J gene. The chain carries TRBV2 and TRBJ2-4, with 9 bases that match TRBD2. The CDR3 is made up of 17 amino acids. Germline V gene data show CDR1 as SNHLY and CDR2 as FYNNEI. With 4 bases clipped from V and 3 bases from J, the junction kept 10 bases outside the gene matches. The chain's CDR3 is CASSGPSGGLGKNIQYF. CDR3 DNA, as far as it was read: TGTGCCAGCAGTGGACCCAGCGGGGGGCTTGGCAAAAACATT.

Comments on this clone: The read falls 3 residues short of the CDR3 end, and the missing part is taken from the germline J gene. The genes are TRBV2 and TRBJ2-2; D gene ambiguous. Germline values: CDR1 SNHLY, CDR2 FYNNEI. CDR3 size: 14 residues. The V and J ends lost 7 bases and 5 bases respectively, with 14 bases between them. Partial CDR3 DNA: TGTGCCAGCAACGGCGGCTATGGTACCGGGGAG. Protein sequence: CASNGGYGTGE. The complete CDR3 protein is CASNGGYGTGELFF.

Note on this clone: The read comes to an end 3 residues before the CDR3 does, leaving the germline J gene to fill in the end. This chain joins TRBV29-1 and TRBJ1-2; a possible D gene is TRBD1 (5 bases). The CDR3 consists of 11 residues. Germline lookup yields CDR1 SQVTM and CDR2 ANQGSEA. The sequenced CDR3 bases are TGCAGCGTGCAGGGTGTGGATAGG. Its translation: CSVQGVDR. The full CDR3 is CSVQGVDRYTF. Complete variable domain (other parts from reference TRBV29-1 and TRBJ1-2): SAVISQKPSRDICQRGTSLTIQCQVDSQVTMMFWYRQQPGQSLTLIATANQGSEATYESGFVIDKFPISRPNLTFSTLTVSNMSPEDSSIYLCSVQGVDRYTFGSGTRLTVV.

Of note for this clone: The read ends 3 residues early relative to the CDR3; the germline J gene fills the gap. V gene TRBV11-2 combines with J gene TRBJ2-7; TRBD1 matches at 8 bases. After removal of 5 bases from V and 5 bases from J, the junction contained 5 bases not matched to a gene. Germline CDR1 is SGHAT and CDR2 is FQNNGV. The CDR3 has 13 residues. CDR3 DNA (partial): TGTGCCAGCAGCCTCGACAGGGGCCACGAG. This encodes CASSLDRGHE. The whole CDR3 region reads CASSLDRGHEQYF.

Notes on this clone: The CDR3 end lies 3 residues beyond the end of the read and is filled in from the germline J gene. The V call is TRBV13, the J call TRBJ2-3; 10 nucleotides align to TRBD2. J gave up 4 bases and V 3 bases, and 1 base lay outside the gene matches. There are 14 residues in the CDR3. Germline-derived CDR1 and CDR2 are PRHDT and FYEKMQ (reference sequence). This chain's CDR3 is CASSFSGRPDTQYF. Incomplete CDR3 DNA: TGTGCCAGCAGCTTTAGCGGGAGGCCAGATACG.